The sequence of this T cell receptor (beta chain) was determined in a study of cytomegalovirus exposure and HLA in healthy donors. Study-wide findings and caveats: The study recorded 164 TCR beta chains that were cytomegalovirus-associated. Most TCR sequences were seen very rarely across donors, but some public TCRs occurred in many. There were reportedly fewer N-insertions in an Asian-associated ancestry cluster than the approximately 670-donor mean, in a later analysis.

Use of 60 Vbeta and 13 Jbeta primers characterized the PCR. Sequenced by immunoSEQ multiplex PCR; TCRdb stores in-frame clones only, minus some. Of about 160,000 clones in the sample, around 80% are singletons; the top ten hold about 1.4%. The CDR3 is made up of 17 amino acids. Germline V CDR1 and CDR2: SGHRS, YFSETQ. V was clipped by 0 bases and J by 0 bases, with 14 bases between them. About this clone itself: Antigen specificity is unknown.

This rearrangement joins TRBV5-1 to TRBJ2-3; D is perhaps TRBD2 (6 bases). This sequence was found in a girl aged 5-17 years in good health and CMV-seropositive. Sequencing was carried out using PBMCs. Here the CDR3 reads CASSLDGSGASTDTQYF. In nucleotides, the CDR3 is TGCGCCAGCAGCTTGGACGGGAGTGGGGCTAGCACAGATACGCAGTATTTT.